This is a list of T cell receptor beta chains from one sample in a study of OX40 agonist ivuxolimab in advanced cancers. TCRdb keeps only in-frame clones here, not all; method: immunoSEQ multiplex PCR. Seen here are more than 7,000 clones, about 76% observed once, and the top ten hold about 25%. The input for sequencing was CD4+ or CD8+ T cells sorted from blood, taken in a trial of the OX40 agonist ivuxolimab. The receptors derive from an adult with an advanced solid tumor such as melanoma, head and neck, liver or kidney cancer. Both conserved end residues are part of each CDR3. The order of the fields is CDR3 protein, V gene, J gene.

CASSSLRGSYEQYF,TRBV11-2,TRBJ2-7
CASSVNPKRDSPLHF,TRBV9,TRBJ1-6
CASGLRGVHEQYF,TRBV27,TRBJ2-7
CASSHPPGQVNQPQHF,TRBV6-6,TRBJ1-5
CASSQINQPQHF,TRBV6-1,TRBJ1-5
CASSLGPGELFF,TRBV11-2,TRBJ2-2
CASSIMGGGYTEAFF,TRBV19,TRBJ1-1
CARSLSYEQYF,TRBV19,TRBJ2-7
CASSPGGPWNTEAFF,TRBV9,TRBJ1-1
CASSLNGGEQFF,TRBV5-4,TRBJ2-1
CASSLSERGADTQYF,TRBV13,TRBJ2-3
CASSRTGVKTEAFF,TRBV9,TRBJ1-1
CASSLTGGSGEAFF,TRBV5-4,TRBJ1-1
CASSPGGPWGTEAFF,TRBV9,TRBJ1-1
CATSGRSGYNTGELFF,TRBV15,TRBJ2-2
CASSLGTGAIQPQHF,TRBV7-8,TRBJ1-5
CASSFEGVDYGYTF,TRBV5-1,TRBJ1-2
CASSGAGRTGELFF,TRBV28,TRBJ2-2